This T cell receptor beta chain was recorded in a study of CD8 T cells in Susac syndrome. General observations from the study: Individuals included in the TCR sequencing and HLA analysis were acknowledged by the study to be relatively few in number. Where Susac syndrome CD4+ T cell repertoires were concerned, no clonal expansion was evident.

Germline CDR1 reads MNHNS; CDR2 reads SASEGT. The CDR3 extends over 17 amino acids. J lost 7 bases, V lost 6 bases, and 17 bases had no gene match. Concerning this clonotype: The target antigen is unknown.

The RNA, roughly 0.5 to 1 ug, was put through reverse transcription using random hexamers. The method of amplification for TCR beta CDR3 was immunoSEQ multiplex PCR, covering 54 Vbeta and 13 Jbeta. TCRdb re-called the immunoSEQ multiplex PCR reads through MiXCR, storing one row per CDR3 protein. The sample lists around 110,000 distinct CDR3 sequences, roughly 95% occurring once. TEMRA cells were FACS-enriched and CD8+ and CD4+ T cells negatively isolated. The genes are TRBV6-1 and TRBJ2-2; 7 bases are a match to TRBD2. The specimen sequenced was CD4+ T cells from PBMCs. The source of this sequence is a human donor with Susac syndrome. CDR3: CASRPWGGEKRGGELFF. The CDR3 DNA sequence: TGTGCCAGCAGACCCTGGGGGGGGGAGAAGAGAGGCGGGGAGCTGTTTTTT.